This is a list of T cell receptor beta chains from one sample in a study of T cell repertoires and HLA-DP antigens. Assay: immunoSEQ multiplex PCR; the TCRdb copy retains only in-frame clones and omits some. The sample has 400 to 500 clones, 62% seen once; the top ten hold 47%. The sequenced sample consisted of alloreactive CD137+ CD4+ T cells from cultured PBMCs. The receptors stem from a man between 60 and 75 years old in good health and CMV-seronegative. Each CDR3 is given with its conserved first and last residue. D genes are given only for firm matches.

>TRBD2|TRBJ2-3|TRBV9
CASSTGTSGEADTQYF
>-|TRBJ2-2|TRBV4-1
CASSQDWGELFF
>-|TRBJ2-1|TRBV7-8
CASTRDSNEQFF
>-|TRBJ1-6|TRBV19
CASNTGFLYNSPLHF
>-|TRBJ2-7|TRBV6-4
CASRRRVGHEQYF
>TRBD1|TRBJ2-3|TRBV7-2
CASSRGQGRDTQYF
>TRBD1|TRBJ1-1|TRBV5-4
CASRETGVSNLNTEAFF
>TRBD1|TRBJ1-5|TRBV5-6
CASTSWDRGAFGNQPQHF
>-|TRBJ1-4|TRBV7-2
CASSLSSAEKLFF
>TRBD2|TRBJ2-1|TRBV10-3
CAISESLAGEHNEQFF
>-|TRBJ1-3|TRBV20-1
CSARDRHTIYF
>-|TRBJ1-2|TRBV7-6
CASSFSGGEGYTF
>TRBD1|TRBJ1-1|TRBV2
CASSGQGYTEAFF
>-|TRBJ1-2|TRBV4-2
CASSSYPPGLGYTF
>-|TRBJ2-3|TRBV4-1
CASSRGQPDTQYF
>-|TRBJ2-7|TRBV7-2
CASSLGQTQRLYF
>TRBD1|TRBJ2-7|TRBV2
CASRGPWTGDEQYF
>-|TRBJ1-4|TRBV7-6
CASSIDRNEKLFF
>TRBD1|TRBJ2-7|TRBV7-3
CASLGQGSKEQYF
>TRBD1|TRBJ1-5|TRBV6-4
CASSIGTDPIRHQPQHF
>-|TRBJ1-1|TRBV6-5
CASTLSGLNTEAFF
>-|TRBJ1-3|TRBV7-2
CASSALNGNTIYF
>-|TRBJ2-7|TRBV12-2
CASRLGRLIVDRVNDEQYF
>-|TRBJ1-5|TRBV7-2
CASSPDPGYRQPQHF
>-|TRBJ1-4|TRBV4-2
CASSPVISGFTEKLFF